This section outlines one TCR beta chain sequence together with its context. Its antigen is not known. The CDR3 consists of 17 residues. The V and J ends lost 3 bases and 0 bases, in that order; junction bases with no gene match: 11. Germline CDR1 SGHNT, CDR2 YYREEE (reference sequence). This sample was included in a study of glioma-infiltrating T cells after dendritic cell vaccination. Study information: Autologous tumor lysate-pulsed dendritic cell vaccination was given between the early 2000s and the early 2010s. Points from the study as a whole: Only a small number of patients had complete blood and tumor samples.

Patients had residual fresh-frozen tumor tissue and more than two years of survival data. TCRB CDR3 was amplified from 2 ug genomic DNA or less. Clones were sequenced by immunoSEQ multiplex PCR, and TCRdb holds only the in-frame ones, with some missing. The table includes 49,000 or so clones, 85% detected once. This chain uses TRBV5-4 with TRBJ1-2; TRBD1 agrees at 7 bases. Sequencing was performed on blood, taken before dendritic cell vaccination. The source of this sequence is a human donor with glioblastoma. The CDR3 DNA sequence: TGTGCCAGCAGCTCAGGACAGGCTACACCCACTAACTATGGCTACACCTTC. Its protein product is CASSSGQATPTNYGYTF.